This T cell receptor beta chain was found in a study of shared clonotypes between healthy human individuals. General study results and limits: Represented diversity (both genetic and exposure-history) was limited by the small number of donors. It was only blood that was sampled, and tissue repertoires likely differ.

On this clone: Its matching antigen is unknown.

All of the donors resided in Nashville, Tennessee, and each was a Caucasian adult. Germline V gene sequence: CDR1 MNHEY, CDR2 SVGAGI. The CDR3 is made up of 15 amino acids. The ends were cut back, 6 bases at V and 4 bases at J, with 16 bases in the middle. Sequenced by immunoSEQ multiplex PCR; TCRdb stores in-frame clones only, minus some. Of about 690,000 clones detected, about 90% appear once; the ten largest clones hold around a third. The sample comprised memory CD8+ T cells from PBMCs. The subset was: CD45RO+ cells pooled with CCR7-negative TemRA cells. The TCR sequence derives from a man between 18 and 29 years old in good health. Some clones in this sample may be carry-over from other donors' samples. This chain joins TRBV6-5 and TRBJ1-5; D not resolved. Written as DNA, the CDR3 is TGTGCCAGCAGCAACACACTAGAGCGAAATCAGCCCCAGCATTTT. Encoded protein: CASSNTLERNQPQHF.